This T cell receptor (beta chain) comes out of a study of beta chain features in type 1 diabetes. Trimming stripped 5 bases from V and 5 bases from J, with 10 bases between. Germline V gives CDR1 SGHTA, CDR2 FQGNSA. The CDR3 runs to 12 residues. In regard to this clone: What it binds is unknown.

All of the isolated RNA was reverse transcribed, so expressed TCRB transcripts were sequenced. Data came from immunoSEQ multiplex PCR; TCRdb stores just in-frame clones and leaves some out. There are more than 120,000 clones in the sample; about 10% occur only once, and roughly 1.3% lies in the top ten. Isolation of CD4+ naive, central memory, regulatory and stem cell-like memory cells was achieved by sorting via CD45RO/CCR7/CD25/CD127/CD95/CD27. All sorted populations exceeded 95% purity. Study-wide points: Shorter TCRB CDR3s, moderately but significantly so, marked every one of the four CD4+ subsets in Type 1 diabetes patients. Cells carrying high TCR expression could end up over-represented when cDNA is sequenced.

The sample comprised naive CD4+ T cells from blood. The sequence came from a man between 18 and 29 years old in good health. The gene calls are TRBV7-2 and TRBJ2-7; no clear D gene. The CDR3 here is CASSPMADEQYF. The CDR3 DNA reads TGTGCCAGCAGCCCGATGGCGGACGAGCAGTACTTC.